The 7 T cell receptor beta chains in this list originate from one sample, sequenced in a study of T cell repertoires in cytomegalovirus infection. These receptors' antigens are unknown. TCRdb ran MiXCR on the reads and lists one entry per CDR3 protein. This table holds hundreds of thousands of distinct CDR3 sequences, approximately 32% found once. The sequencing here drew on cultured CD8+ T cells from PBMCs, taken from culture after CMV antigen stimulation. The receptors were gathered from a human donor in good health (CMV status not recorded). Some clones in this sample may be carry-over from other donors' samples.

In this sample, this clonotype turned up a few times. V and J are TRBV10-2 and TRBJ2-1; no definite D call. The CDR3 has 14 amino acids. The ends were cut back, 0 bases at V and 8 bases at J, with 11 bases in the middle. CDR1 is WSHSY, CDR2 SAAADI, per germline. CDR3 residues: CASSESLWGYEQFF. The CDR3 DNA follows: TGCGCCAGCAGTGAGTCTCTATGGGGATATGAGCAGTTCTTC.

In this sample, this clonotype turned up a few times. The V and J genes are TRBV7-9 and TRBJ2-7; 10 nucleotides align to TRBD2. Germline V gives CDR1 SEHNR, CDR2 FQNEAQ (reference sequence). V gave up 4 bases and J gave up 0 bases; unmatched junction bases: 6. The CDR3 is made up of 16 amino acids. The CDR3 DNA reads TGTGCCAGCAGCTCCCGAGCGGGGGGGCCCTCCTACGAGCAGTACTTC. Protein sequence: CASSSRAGGPSYEQYF.

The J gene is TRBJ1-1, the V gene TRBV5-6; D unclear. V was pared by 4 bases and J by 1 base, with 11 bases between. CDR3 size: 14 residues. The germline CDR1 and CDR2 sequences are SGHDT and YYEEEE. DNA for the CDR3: TGTGCCAGCAGCCGGGCTGGGTGGAACACTGAAGCTTTCTTT. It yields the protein CASSRAGWNTEAFF. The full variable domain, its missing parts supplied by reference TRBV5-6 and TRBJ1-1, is DAGVTQSPTHLIKTRGQQVTLRCSPKSGHDTVSWYQQALGQGPQFIFQYYEEEERQRGNFPDRFSGHQFPNYSSELNVNALLLGDSALYLCASSRAGWNTEAFFGQGTRLTVV.

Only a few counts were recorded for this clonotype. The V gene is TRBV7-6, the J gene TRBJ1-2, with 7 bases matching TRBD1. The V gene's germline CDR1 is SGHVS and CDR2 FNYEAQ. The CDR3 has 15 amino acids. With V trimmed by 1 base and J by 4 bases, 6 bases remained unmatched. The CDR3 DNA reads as TGTGCCAGCAGCTTAGATTCAGGGGGATCCTATGGCTACACCTTC. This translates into CASSLDSGGSYGYTF.

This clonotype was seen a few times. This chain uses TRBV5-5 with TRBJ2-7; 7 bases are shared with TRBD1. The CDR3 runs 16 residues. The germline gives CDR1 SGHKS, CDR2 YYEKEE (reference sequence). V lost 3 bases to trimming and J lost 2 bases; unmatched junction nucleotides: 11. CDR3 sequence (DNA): TGTGCCAGCAGCTCGAACAGGGGCCCCTACACCTACGAGCAGTACGTC. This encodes CASSSNRGPYTYEQYV.

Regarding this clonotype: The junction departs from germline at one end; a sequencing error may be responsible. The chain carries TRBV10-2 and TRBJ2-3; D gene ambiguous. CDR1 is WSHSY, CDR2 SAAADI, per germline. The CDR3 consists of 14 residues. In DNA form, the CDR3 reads TGCGCCAGCAATGAGATTAGGAGCACAGATACGCAGTATTTT. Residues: CASNEIRSTDTQYF.

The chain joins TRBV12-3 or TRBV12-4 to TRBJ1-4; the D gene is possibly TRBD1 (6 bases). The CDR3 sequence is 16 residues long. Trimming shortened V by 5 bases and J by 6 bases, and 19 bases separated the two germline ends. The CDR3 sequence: CASSPDRWKEDEKLFF. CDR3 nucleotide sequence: TGTGCCAGCAGTCCAGACAGGTGGAAAGAAGATGAAAAACTGTTTTTT.